The entry that follows covers one T cell receptor (beta chain) sequence. Its antigen target is currently unknown. Base qualities were left out, and no much larger clone turns up one base away. This sample is drawn from a study of memory CD8 T cells in hepatitis C reinfection (dated 2017 in TCRdb). General notes on the study: Two consecutive HCV infections were spontaneously resolved by three donors, whereas a primary infection was cleared by two donors who then became chronically infected after reinfection. A case counted as HCV reinfection when an HCV RNA test came back positive after two negative tests taken at least 60 days apart. Peak reinfection samples were obtained 3 to 8 weeks after detection of reinfection. In roughly 5 donors, the study followed the TCR beta repertoire of virus-specific CD8 T cells over time through an HCV reinfection episode. Between about 2008 and 2012, 4 or 5 reinfection cases with stored pre-reinfection samples were identified. In the reinfection study, participants with a resolved prior HCV infection were followed up every 3 months. Previously published longitudinal data on tetramer+ CD8 T cell frequency were used to select the peak reinfection time point.

The library was generated by the immunoSEQ multiplex PCR assay. Genomic DNA was extracted from sorted cells, and the TCR beta V, D and J regions were sequenced by Adaptive Biotechnologies' automated high-throughput method. CDR3 regions were amplified with a two-step, bias-controlled multiplex PCR. Amplified TCR beta libraries were sequenced on an Illumina instrument. Per the source publication's procedure: Demultiplexed reads were processed to reduce amplification and sequencing bias, and CDR3 sequences were assigned to gene families using the IMGT database. ImmunoSEQ software version 2.0 was used to analyze repertoire data. Out-of-frame sequences and sequences with stop codons in the CDR3 were removed from clonotype lists. Any clonotype with a frequency under 0.01% was left out, since that frequency corresponded to less than one cell. Richness was calculated by dividing observed richness by the number of input cells, and evenness was calculated by dividing Shannon entropy by the log of observed richness. Simpson diversity and Morisita-Horn overlap indices were used to quantify repertoire diversity and similarity between time points. Each clonotype was placed into one of four groups: dominant (>1%), sub-dominant (0.5-0.99%), low abundance (0.1-0.49%) or lowest abundance (<0.1%). A germline index was derived by subtracting total nucleotide additions from total CDR3 length and dividing the result by total CDR3 length. TCRdb stores this immuneACCESS table with in-frame sequences only. Part of the clones is absent; in the studies checked, under half of the shortfall reflects unresolved V genes, and no reason is known for the rest. The DNA was the basis for D and trimming; V, J and clone size are from that table. The sample has some 40,000 clones on record, roughly 88% of them singletons. More than 0.95% of the sample is in the top ten clones.

The time point tag for this specimen amounts to: peak reinfection, 3 to 8 weeks after reinfection detection. TCR sequencing was performed on the sorted cells directly ex vivo, without any in vitro expansion beforehand. Donors were people who inject drugs enrolled in the Montreal Acute Hepatitis C Cohort Study (HEPCO) in Canada. As controls, total naive CD8 T cells were sorted as viable CD3+ CD8+ CD45RO- cells from a couple of donors at all three reinfection time points. Before sorting, cryopreserved peripheral blood mononuclear cells were thawed and used as the source for purifying CD8 T cells. Negative selection with the MACS CD8+ T cell Isolation Kit was used to enrich CD8 T cells. Cell sorting was done on a BD FACSAria II sorter with FACSDiva software, and data were analyzed with FlowJo. Broader findings and caveats from the paper: Because only four to six donors were included, definitive conclusions about public clonotypes linked to secondary clearance could not be reached by the study.

From the germline V gene, CDR1 is SNHLY and CDR2 is FYNNEI. The CDR3, from cysteine to phenylalanine, totals 15 residues. CDR3 DNA only is kept here, 45 bases in frame from base 1. Trimmed from V: 2 bases; trimmed from J: 8 bases; junction bases lacking a gene match: 7. The clonotype originates from a man between 18 and 35 years old with hepatitis C virus infection. The sequenced sample was naive CD8+ T cells sorted from blood. Explained via the paper, the cell subset or site label denotes: total naive CD8+CD45RO- T cells. The receptor chain draws on TRBV2 and TRBJ2-1; the junction holds 9 bases that match TRBD2. The CDR3 protein is CASSEKRTSADEQFF. The DNA reads as follows: TGTGCCAGCAGTGAAAAGCGGACTAGCGCCGATGAGCAGTTCTTC.